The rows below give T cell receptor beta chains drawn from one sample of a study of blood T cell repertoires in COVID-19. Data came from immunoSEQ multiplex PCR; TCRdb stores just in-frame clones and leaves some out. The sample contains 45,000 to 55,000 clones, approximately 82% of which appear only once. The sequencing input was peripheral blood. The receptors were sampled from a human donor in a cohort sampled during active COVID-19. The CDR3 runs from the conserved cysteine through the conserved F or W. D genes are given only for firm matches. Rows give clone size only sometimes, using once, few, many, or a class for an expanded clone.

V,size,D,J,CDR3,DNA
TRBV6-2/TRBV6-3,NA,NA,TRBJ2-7,CASSYRAGAAYEQYF,TGTGCCAGCAGTTACAGGGCGGGGGCCGCCTACGAGCAGTACTTC
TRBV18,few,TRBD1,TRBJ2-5,CASHPGQEETQYF,TGTGCCAGCCATCCAGGACAGGAAGAGACCCAGTACTTC
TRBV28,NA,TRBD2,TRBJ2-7,CASSSLAGGLSSYEQYF,TGTGCCAGCAGTTCTCTAGCGGGGGGGCTGAGCTCCTACGAGCAGTACTTC
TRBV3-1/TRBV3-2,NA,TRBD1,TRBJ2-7,CASSAQGQISYEQYF,TGTGCCAGCAGCGCCCAGGGACAGATTTCCTACGAGCAGTACTTC
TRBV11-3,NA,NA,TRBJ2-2,CASSLEFGGGPTNTGELFF,TGTGCCAGCAGCTTAGAATTTGGGGGCGGGCCCACGAACACCGGGGAGCTGTTTTTT
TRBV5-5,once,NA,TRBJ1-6,CASSLAGSGSYNSPLHF,TGTGCCAGCAGCTTGGCTGGCAGCGGCTCCTATAATTCACCCCTCCACTTT
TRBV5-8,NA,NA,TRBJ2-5,CASSLASGIGKTQYF,TGTGCCAGCAGCTTGGCGTCTGGGATCGGGAAGACCCAGTACTTC
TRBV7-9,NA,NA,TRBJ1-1,CASSLRQGRAFF,TGTGCCAGCAGCTTAAGGCAGGGGCGAGCTTTCTTT
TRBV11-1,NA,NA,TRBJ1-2,CASSFLPGVDGYGYTF,TGTGCCAGCAGCTTTTTGCCAGGGGTGGACGGCTATGGCTACACCTTC
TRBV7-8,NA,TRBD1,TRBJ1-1,CASRPGTGGPNTEAFF,TGTGCCAGCAGACCCGGGACAGGGGGCCCGAACACTGAAGCTTTCTTT
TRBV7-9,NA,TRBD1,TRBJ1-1,CASSTRTGQSEAFF,TGTGCCAGCAGTACGAGGACAGGCCAGAGTGAAGCTTTCTTT
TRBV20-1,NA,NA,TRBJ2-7,CSASLGTPYEQYF,TGCAGTGCTAGTTTGGGCACGCCCTACGAGCAGTACTTC
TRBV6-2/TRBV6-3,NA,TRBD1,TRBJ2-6,CASSSRGQGFSGANVLTF,TGTGCCAGCAGTAGCCGGGGACAGGGATTCTCTGGGGCCAACGTCCTGACTTTC
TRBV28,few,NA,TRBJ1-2,CASTRPGVRGGYTF,TGTGCCAGCACCCGCCCGGGAGTCCGGGGTGGCTACACCTTC
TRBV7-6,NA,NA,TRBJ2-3,CASWDSGHTDTQYF,TGTGCCAGCTGGGACTCGGGCCACACAGATACGCAGTATTTT
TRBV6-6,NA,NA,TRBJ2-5,CASSPWTPEVETQYF,TGTGCCAGCAGTCCGTGGACCCCGGAGGTAGAGACCCAGTACTTC
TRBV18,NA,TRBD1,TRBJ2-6,CASSLGQRNMYSGANVLTF,TGTGCCAGCTCGTTGGGACAGAGAAATATGTACTCTGGGGCCAACGTCCTGACTTTC
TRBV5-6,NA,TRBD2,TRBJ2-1,CASSLGGGAYNEQFF,TGTGCCAGCAGCTTGGGCGGGGGGGCGTACAATGAGCAGTTCTTC
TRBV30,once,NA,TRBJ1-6,CALQGRSSYNSPLHF,TGTGCCTTGCAGGGCCGGAGCTCCTATAATTCACCCCTCCACTTT
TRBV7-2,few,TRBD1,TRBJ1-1,CASSWGQPGTEAFF,TGTGCCAGCAGCTGGGGACAGCCGGGCACTGAAGCTTTCTTT
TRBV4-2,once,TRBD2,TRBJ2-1,CASSQDLWVAGSSYNEQFF,TGTGCCAGCAGCCAAGATCTTTGGGTAGCGGGGAGCTCCTACAATGAGCAGTTCTTC
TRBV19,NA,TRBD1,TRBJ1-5,CASSRDRGQPQHF,TGTGCCAGTTCCCGGGACAGGGGTCAGCCCCAGCATTTT
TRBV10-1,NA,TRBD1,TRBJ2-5,CASPGQGSRETQYF,TGCGCCAGCCCGGGACAGGGGAGCCGAGAGACCCAGTACTTC
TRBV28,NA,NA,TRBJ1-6,CASTPGGHSSPLHF,TGTGCCAGCACTCCGGGGGGCCACAGTTCACCCCTCCACTTT
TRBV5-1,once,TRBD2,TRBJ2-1,CASSPPGAGGGNEQFF,TGCGCCAGCAGCCCTCCTGGAGCGGGGGGGGGCAATGAGCAGTTCTTC
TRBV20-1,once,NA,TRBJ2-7,CSAIQGYEQYF,TGCAGTGCTATACAGGGATACGAGCAGTACTTC
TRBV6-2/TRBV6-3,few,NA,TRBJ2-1,CASSLRTVRGSYNEQFF,TGTGCCAGCAGCCTACGGACCGTCCGGGGCTCCTACAATGAGCAGTTCTTC
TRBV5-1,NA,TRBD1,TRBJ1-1,CASSWTGGVSTEAFF,TGCGCCAGCAGCTGGACAGGGGGCGTTAGTACTGAAGCTTTCTTT
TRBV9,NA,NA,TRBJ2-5,CASSARGQNQETQYF,TGTGCCAGCAGCGCGAGGGGACAAAACCAAGAGACCCAGTACTTC
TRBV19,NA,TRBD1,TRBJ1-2,CASSAQGYLGYGYTF,TGTGCCAGTAGTGCACAGGGGTACCTAGGCTATGGCTACACCTTC
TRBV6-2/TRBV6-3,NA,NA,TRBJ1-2,CASSYQDYGYTF,TGTGCCAGCAGTTACCAGGACTATGGCTACACCTTC
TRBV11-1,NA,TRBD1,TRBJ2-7,CASSLLEGQAYEQYF,TGTGCCAGCAGCTTGTTGGAGGGACAGGCGTACGAGCAGTACTTC
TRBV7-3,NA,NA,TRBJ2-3,CASSLNSGRAGDTQYF,TGTGCCAGCAGCTTAAATTCGGGCAGGGCAGGAGATACGCAGTATTTT
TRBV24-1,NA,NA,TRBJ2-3,CATSDLQDPTDTQYF,TGTGCCACCAGTGATTTGCAGGATCCCACAGATACGCAGTATTTT
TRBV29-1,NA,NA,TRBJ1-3,CSAGPQGQSIYF,TGCAGCGCCGGACCCCAGGGACAATCCATATATTTT
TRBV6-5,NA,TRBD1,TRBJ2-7,CASSPEPWTGEQYF,TGTGCCAGCAGCCCCGAACCATGGACAGGCGAGCAGTACTTC
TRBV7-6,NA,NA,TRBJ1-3,CASSSDSVSGNTIYF,TGTGCCAGCAGCTCCGACAGCGTCTCTGGAAACACCATATATTTT
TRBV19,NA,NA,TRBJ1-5,CASLRTGPSQPQHF,TGTGCCAGTCTCCGAACAGGGCCTAGTCAGCCCCAGCATTTT
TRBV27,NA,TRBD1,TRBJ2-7,CASSWGQNSYEQYF,TGTGCCAGCAGTTGGGGACAGAACTCCTACGAGCAGTACTTC
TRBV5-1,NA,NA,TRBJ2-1,CASSLYLASNEQFF,TGCGCCAGCAGCTTGTATCTAGCGAGTAATGAGCAGTTCTTC
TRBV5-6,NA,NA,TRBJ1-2,CASSLRRAAARYTF,TGTGCCAGCAGCCTGAGAAGAGCGGCAGCCCGTTACACCTTC
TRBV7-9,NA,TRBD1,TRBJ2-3,CASSYRTGGGTDTQYF,TGTGCCAGCAGTTACAGGACAGGGGGCGGCACAGATACGCAGTATTTT
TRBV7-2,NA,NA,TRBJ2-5,CASSKDWRPGETQYF,TGTGCCAGCAGCAAGGATTGGCGGCCTGGAGAGACCCAGTACTTC
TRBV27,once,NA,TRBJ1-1,CASSPGRAAGSTEAFF,TGTGCCAGCAGTCCCGGGAGGGCCGCGGGGAGCACTGAAGCTTTCTTT
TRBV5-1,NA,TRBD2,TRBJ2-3,CASSLVLAGADTQYF,TGCGCCAGCAGCTTGGTTCTAGCGGGGGCGGATACGCAGTATTTT
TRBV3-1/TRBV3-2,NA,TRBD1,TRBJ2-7,CASSQESRSGGYEQYF,TGTGCCAGCAGCCAAGAAAGTAGGTCAGGGGGCTACGAGCAGTACTTC
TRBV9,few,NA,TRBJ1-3,CASSVGSQGNTIYF,TGTGCCAGCAGCGTAGGGTCCCAGGGAAACACCATATATTTT